The rows below give T cell receptor beta chains drawn from one sample of a study of shared clonotypes between healthy human individuals. Assay: immunoSEQ multiplex PCR; the TCRdb copy retains only in-frame clones and omits some. The sample records about 870,000 clones, around 93% being singletons. The specimen sequenced was naive CD8+ T cells sorted from blood. Source of these receptors: a man younger than 45 in good health. CDR3s include the opening cysteine and the closing phenylalanine or tryptophan. The D gene is left open where the match is weak. Clone size is given for some rows only: seen once, a few or many times, or a class if the clone is expanded.

>TRBV27|TRBD2|TRBJ2-2|-
TGTGCCAGCAGTTTATTACTAGCGGGAAACACCGGGGAGCTGTTTTTT
CASSLLLAGNTGELFF
>TRBV29-1|-|TRBJ1-2|-
TGCAGCGTTTTTAGGTTGGGGGGACTCTATGGCTACACCTTC
CSVFRLGGLYGYTF
>TRBV25-1|-|TRBJ2-4|-
TGTGCCAGCAGTGACAGGGATGGCGGGACCAAAAACATTCAGTACTTC
CASSDRDGGTKNIQYF
>TRBV7-9|-|TRBJ1-4|once
TGTGCCAGCAGCGGTGACAGTAATGAAAAACTGTTTTTT
CASSGDSNEKLFF
>TRBV5-6|-|TRBJ2-7|-
TGTGCCAGCAGCCCTAGGCGGGGGCAACTACCCTACGAGCAGTACTTC
CASSPRRGQLPYEQYF
>TRBV2|TRBD1|TRBJ2-3|-
TGTGCCAGCAGTGAATTGGGGACAGGGGGCGCAGATACGCAGTATTTT
CASSELGTGGADTQYF
>TRBV11-2|-|TRBJ2-6|-
TGTGCCAGCAGTTTAGGACAGTTCTCTGGGGCCAACGTCCTGACTTTC
CASSLGQFSGANVLTF
>TRBV4-1|-|TRBJ2-2|-
TGCGCCAGCAGGGGGTCGGGCGGGAAGGCTTACACCGGGGAGCTGTTTTTT
CASRGSGGKAYTGELFF
>TRBV27|-|TRBJ1-4|few
TGTGCCAGCCAAGGGCGCCCTGGGGGTGAAAAACTGTTTTTT
CASQGRPGGEKLFF
>TRBV7-7|-|TRBJ2-7|-
TGTGCTAGCAGTTACACCCAGGGCTACGAGCAGTACTTC
CASSYTQGYEQYF
>TRBV29-1|-|TRBJ2-3|-
TGCAGCATTGTCGGGGGTATTACCGATACGCAGTATTTT
CSIVGGITDTQYF
>TRBV11-2|-|TRBJ2-5|-
TGTGCCAGCAGCTTAGTCGGGGGGCTATCAGCAGAGGAGACCCAGTACTTC
CASSLVGGLSAEETQYF
>TRBV4-3|TRBD1|TRBJ2-7|-
TGCGCCAGCAGCCCAAGGGGGCAGGCCTATCCCTACGAGCAGTACTTC
CASSPRGQAYPYEQYF
>TRBV10-2|-|TRBJ2-7|-
TGCGCCAGCAGTGATTTAAAACTCGAGCAGTACTTC
CASSDLKLEQYF
>TRBV6-5|-|TRBJ2-2|-
TGTGCCAGCAGTTACTCGAGTCAGTTCGGGGAGCTGTTTTTT
CASSYSSQFGELFF
>TRBV9|-|TRBJ2-1|-
TGTGCCAGCAGCGTAGCGGGAGCACCCTACAATGAGCAGTTCTTC
CASSVAGAPYNEQFF
>TRBV7-8|-|TRBJ1-2|-
TGTGCCAGCAGCTTAAACTTGGGGAACTATGGCTACACCTTC
CASSLNLGNYGYTF
>TRBV30|TRBD1|TRBJ2-7|-
TGTGCCTGGAGTCCCCGGGACAGGGGCCACGAGCAGTACTTC
CAWSPRDRGHEQYF
>TRBV4-1|-|TRBJ2-1|-
TGCGCCAGCAGCCCCCCATTCACTTCAAGCTCCTACAATGAGCAGTTCTTC
CASSPPFTSSSYNEQFF
>TRBV27|TRBD1|TRBJ2-7|-
TGTGCCAGCAGTCAGGACAGGGACCTATACGAGCAGTACTTC
CASSQDRDLYEQYF
>TRBV7-9|-|TRBJ1-1|once
TGTGCCAGCAGGGCACAGGAGAACACTGAAGCTTTCTTT
CASRAQENTEAFF
>TRBV6-5|-|TRBJ2-7|-
TGTGCCAGCAGTTACTCGACCAGGGGGGACGAAGAGCAGTACTTC
CASSYSTRGDEEQYF
>TRBV10-3|-|TRBJ2-7|-
TGTGCCAGCCTCAACTCCCGTAACTACGAGCAGTACTTC
CASLNSRNYEQYF
>TRBV21-1|-|TRBJ2-7|once
TGTGCCAGCACCTTCCCTAGCGGGAGGTACTACGAGCAGTACTTC
CASTFPSGRYYEQYF
>TRBV28|-|TRBJ1-5|-
TGTGCCACCCGGAGCTTCAGACAGGCGATAAGCAATCAGCCCCAGCATTTT
CATRSFRQAISNQPQHF
>TRBV13|TRBD1|TRBJ1-2|-
TGTGCCAGCAGCTTGGACCTCAGAGGGGGCGCGGGCTACACCTTC
CASSLDLRGGAGYTF
>TRBV28|-|TRBJ2-7|-
TGTGCCAGCAGTTTAATATCCTACGAGCAGTACTTC
CASSLISYEQYF
>TRBV28|-|TRBJ1-2|-
TGTGCCAGCAGTGAGACAGACGCTAGTAACTATGGCTACACCTTC
CASSETDASNYGYTF
>TRBV28|TRBD2|TRBJ2-1|-
TGTGCCAGCAGCCTCCGAGCGGGGAACTCCTACAATGAGCAGTTCTTC
CASSLRAGNSYNEQFF
>TRBV11-2|TRBD2|TRBJ2-1|few
TGTGCCAGCAGAGGGGCTAGCGGGGAGCTCGAGCAGTTCTTC
CASRGASGELEQFF
>TRBV19|-|TRBJ2-1|-
TGTGCCAGTAGTATAAGGTGGAGCTCCTACAATGAGCAGTTCTTC
CASSIRWSSYNEQFF
>TRBV23-1|-|TRBJ2-1|-
TGCGCCAGCAGTCAAAAGTCGGCAGCGGCCCAAATGATTATCTTC
CASSQKSAAAQMIIF
>TRBV30|-|TRBJ1-5|few
TGTGCCTGGAGTGATCATAACCCCCAGCCCCAGCATTTT
CAWSDHNPQPQHF
>TRBV9|-|TRBJ2-7|-
TGTGCCAGCAGCCCTCGGAGGGGGGGAGGCGAGCAGTACTTC
CASSPRRGGGEQYF
>TRBV5-8|-|TRBJ1-4|-
TGTGCCAGCAGCTTGGCGGGGACTTATGAAAAACTGTTTTTT
CASSLAGTYEKLFF
>TRBV5-6|-|TRBJ2-5|once
TGTGCCAGCGTCGGGGCAGGAGGGGAGACCCAGTACTTC
CASVGAGGETQYF
>TRBV5-1|TRBD1|TRBJ2-7|-
TGCGCCAGCAGCCGAGGACAGGGGATGAGCTCCTACGAGCAGTACTTC
CASSRGQGMSSYEQYF
>TRBV4-1|-|TRBJ1-1|once
TGCGCCAGCAGCCAAGAACCGGGGAACGGCCGAGAAGCTTTCTTT
CASSQEPGNGREAFF
>TRBV5-1|TRBD2|TRBJ2-3|once
TGCGCCAGCAGGGGTAGCGGGAGCTCCTCCGTCTCAGATACGCAGTATTTT
CASRGSGSSSVSDTQYF
>TRBV10-1|TRBD2|TRBJ2-1|-
TGCGCCAGCAGTGAGGGCGGGAGTTTTAATGAGCAGTTCTTC
CASSEGGSFNEQFF
>TRBV28|-|TRBJ2-7|-
TGTGCCAGCAGTTTCAGGAGCTCCTACGAGCAGTACTTC
CASSFRSSYEQYF
>TRBV10-2|TRBD2|TRBJ2-5|-
TGCGCCAGCAGTGCGACTAGCGGGACCCAAGAGACCCAGTACTTC
CASSATSGTQETQYF
>TRBV7-6|-|TRBJ2-6|-
TGTGCCAGCAGCGGGTATAGAAACAGGGTGGGCTCTGGGGCCAACGTCCTGACTTTC
CASSGYRNRVGSGANVLTF
>TRBV14|-|TRBJ2-7|-
TGTGCCAGCAGCCCTCCAGGCACGTATGAGCAGTACTTC
CASSPPGTYEQYF
>TRBV11-3|-|TRBJ2-2|-
TGTGCCAGCAGCTTAAAGGCCGGGGAGCTGTTTTTT
CASSLKAGELFF
>TRBV6-1|-|TRBJ2-7|-
TGTGCCAGCAGTGACCCACAGGCAGGGACCAGCTACGAGCAGTACTTC
CASSDPQAGTSYEQYF